This TCR beta chain was recorded in a study of shared clonotypes between healthy human individuals. Study conclusions and caveats: Collection of samples was limited to blood; tissue repertoires likely differ. The study found lower generation probabilities in non-shared clonotypes than in those shared by all four donors.

Deep-level running was used for the assay. In the original processing: Owing to the provision of junction-only sequences devoid of quality scores by immunoSEQ, filtering differed. The method was immunoSEQ multiplex PCR; TCRdb's version includes in-frame clones alone and lacks a portion of them. V, J and clone size are taken as reported in that table, and D and trimming were inferred from the DNA itself. The sample yields about 2,100,000 clones, 85% to 95% seen once. V lost 1 base, J lost 3 bases, and 9 bases lay in between. CDR3 length equals 15 residues. Germline V gene sequence: CDR1 MGHRA, CDR2 YSYEKL. Details on this clone: Antigen: not known.

Naive CD8 cells lacked CD45RO, underwent positive selection for CCR7 and left out terminally differentiated effector memory CD45RA+ cells. The chain joins TRBV4-1 to TRBJ2-2; D gene unclear. The sequenced material came from naive CD8+ T cells from PBMCs. The clonotype was recovered from a man younger than 30 in good health. Some clones in this sample may be carry-over from other donors' samples. CDR3 amino acids: CASSQGLEYTGELFF. The CDR3 nucleotides are TGCGCCAGCAGCCAAGGGCTAGAGTACACCGGGGAGCTGTTTTTT.